This T cell receptor beta chain is drawn from a study of STAT5B mutations in CD4+ large granular lymphocyte leukemia. General study points: Without HLA matching, higher CD4+ than CD8+ T-LGLL clonality could reflect small sample size.

Clones were read by immunoSEQ multiplex PCR, and TCRdb kept only the in-frame ones, dropping some. The repertoire holds roughly 36,000 clones, with 65% to 70% as singletons. Concerning this clone itself: What it binds is not known.

The sequence derives from a human donor in good health. The specimen was CD4+ T cells from blood buffy coats.

The CDR3 nucleotides read TGCAGCACGGGACAGGATGCCTACAATGAGCAGTTCTTC. This codes for CSTGQDAYNEQFF. The V call is TRBV29-1, the J call TRBJ2-1; 8 nucleotides agree with TRBD1. The CDR3 is 13 residues long. V lost 8 bases, J lost 2 bases, and 5 bases stayed unmatched. CDR1 and CDR2 from the germline V gene are SQVTM and ANQGSEA.